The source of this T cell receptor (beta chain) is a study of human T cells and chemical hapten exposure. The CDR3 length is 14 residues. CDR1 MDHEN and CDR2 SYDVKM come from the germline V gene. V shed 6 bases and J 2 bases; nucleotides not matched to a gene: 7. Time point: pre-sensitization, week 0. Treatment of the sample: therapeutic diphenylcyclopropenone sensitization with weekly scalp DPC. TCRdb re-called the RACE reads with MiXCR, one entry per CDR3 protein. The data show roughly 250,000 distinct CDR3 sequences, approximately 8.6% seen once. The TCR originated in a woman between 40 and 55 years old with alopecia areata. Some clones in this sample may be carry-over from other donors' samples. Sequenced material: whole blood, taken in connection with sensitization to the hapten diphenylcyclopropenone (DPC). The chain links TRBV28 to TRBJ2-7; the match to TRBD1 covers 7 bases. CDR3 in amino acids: CASSAGTVPYEQYF. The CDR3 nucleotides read TGTGCCAGCAGCGCCGGGACAGTTCCCTACGAGCAGTACTTC.